The source of this TCR beta chain is a study of T-cell reconstitution after alpha-beta-depleted transplantation in children (dated by TCRdb to 2015 to 2016). In terms of the full investigation: T-cell immune reconstitution after TCRalphabeta/CD19-depleted allogeneic hematopoietic cell transplantation in children was quantitatively tracked in the study by means of TCR repertoire profiling.

The library relied on PCR. For sequencing, an Illumina HiSeq 2500 was employed. TCR library preparation used molecular barcoding, with unique molecular identifiers applied to normalize quantification of the TCRbeta repertoire. Using fastp trimming at Q25 and MiXCR clonotype assembly, TCRdb reanalyzed the public sequencing data and kept in-frame beta chains. Rows matching on CDR3 protein sequence are summarized as one entry with the most common DNA and genes. For this sample the table gives some 520,000 distinct CDR3 sequences, of which less than 35% were detected only once. Approximately 2.3% of the sample goes to the ten largest clones. In regard to this clonotype: Its antigen remains unidentified. Base qualities are not recorded, but no much larger clone differs from it by a single base.

The receptor was derived from a human donor who donated a stem cell graft to a child with aplastic anemia. Material: PBMCs from the stem cell graft donor, obtained from the stem cell graft.

CDR3 region: CASTQRGEAKNIQYF. The sequence in DNA is TGTGCCAGCACCCAAAGGGGGGAAGCCAAAAACATTCAGTACTTC. The sequence links TRBV28 to TRBJ2-4; the D gene could be TRBD1 or TRBD2, each one agreeing over 6 bases. CDR3 length: 15 amino acids, cysteine to phenylalanine. Here the CDR3 DNA is all that survives: 45 bases in frame from base 1. For CDR1 and CDR2, the germline V gene lists MDHEN and SYDVKM. At the junction V is shortened by 7 bases and J by 0 bases, with 13 bases in between.